The present entry profiles one TCR beta chain with its context. Antigen: not known. The data were taken from a study of CD8 T cells in ankylosing spondylitis. The CDR3 length is 13 residues. J lost 2 bases, V lost 5 bases, and 5 bases had no gene match. CDR1 and CDR2 (germline): SQVTM, ANQGSEA. Whole-study findings and limits: Earlier work had already found some motif variants in reactive arthritis synovial fluid and blood. Within peripheral blood, clones linked to disease were CD8+ and relatively rare.

Libraries of TCR beta came from quantitative 5'-RACE with molecular barcodes. TCRdb redid the calling of the 5' RACE reads with MiXCR, one entry per CDR3 protein. The data contain around 130,000 distinct CDR3 sequences, approximately 14% of them singletons. The sample taken for sequencing was blood, either unsorted or a sorted T cell fraction (not recorded which). The receptor comes from a female donor with ankylosing spondylitis or in good health (not recorded which). V is TRBV29-1 and J is TRBJ1-2; 7 nucleotides match TRBD1. The CDR3: CSVNPGQNYGYTF. The CDR3 region has the DNA TGCAGCGTTAATCCGGGACAGAACTATGGCTACACCTTC.